One sample yielded the 21 T cell receptor beta chains listed below, sequenced in a study of T cell responses to AZD1222 COVID-19 vaccine. Assay used: immunoSEQ multiplex PCR; TCRdb lists only in-frame clones, some missing. The sample yields about 110,000 clones, 86% seen once. Sequences were derived from peripheral blood, sampled on day 0 of AZD1222 vaccination. These receptors were collected from an adult in good health.

As DNA, the CDR3 is TGTGCCAGCAGCTTAACGGAGGGGGCGACAGAAGCTTTCTTT. Its translation is CASSLTEGATEAFF. The rearrangement joins TRBV7-3 to TRBJ1-1; TRBD1 matches 7 bases. The junction had 6 bases not matched to a gene; V was cut back by 0 bases and J by 8 bases. The CDR3 totals 14 residues. Germline V gives CDR1 SGHTA, CDR2 FQGTGA.

The chain couples TRBV7-7 to TRBJ1-4; TRBD1 matches at 10 bases. Losses at the gene ends were 5 bases for V and 6 bases for J; bases not matched to a gene: 6. Germline CDR1 reads SSHAT; CDR2 reads FNYEAQ (reference sequence). This CDR3 has 15 residues. The CDR3 reads CASSLRQGAYEKLFF. The CDR3 DNA reads TGTGCCAGCAGCCTACGACAGGGGGCCTATGAAAAACTGTTTTTT.

The chain employs TRBV3-1 (or the pseudogene TRBV3-2) and TRBJ1-5; TRBD1 is a possible D gene (5 bases). The CDR3 has 14 amino acids. Germline CDR1 reads LGHDT; CDR2 reads YNNKEL (reference sequence). V was cut by 3 bases and J by 9 bases, with 15 bases left in between. CDR3 in DNA: TGTGCCAGCAGCCATCAGGGTACCGTCGCGCCCCAGCATTTT. The encoded protein is CASSHQGTVAPQHF.

The rearrangement uses TRBV4-2 and TRBJ2-5; D ambiguous. In germline, CDR1 is LGHNA, CDR2 YNFKEQ. The V gene lost 3 bases and the J gene lost 5 bases, with 13 bases spanning the gap. The CDR3 length is 14 residues. Here the CDR3 reads CASSHPGPIETQYF. The DNA of the CDR3 is TGTGCCAGCAGCCACCCCGGGCCCATTGAGACCCAGTACTTC.

J is TRBJ1-3 and V is TRBV30; unclear D gene. In germline, CDR1 is GTSNPN, CDR2 SVGIG (reference sequence). The CDR3 length is 12 residues. Trimming left V 4 bases short and J 3 bases short, with 7 bases between. This chain's CDR3 is CAWTRRGNTIYF. The DNA for the CDR3 is TGTGCCTGGACCCGTCGTGGAAACACCATATATTTT.

The gene calls are TRBV7-2 and TRBJ1-5; 12 positions match TRBD1. Looked up from germline, CDR1 is SGHTA and CDR2 is FQGNSA. With 5 bases clipped from V and 1 base from J, the junction kept 6 bases outside the gene matches. The CDR3 has 17 residues. The CDR3 sequence: CASSTGTGGKSNQPQHF. In DNA form, the CDR3 reads TGTGCCAGCAGCACCGGGACAGGGGGCAAAAGCAATCAGCCCCAGCATTTT.

This clone was seen only once. The V and J genes are TRBV28 and TRBJ1-6; D not resolved. V shed 3 bases and J shed 17 bases, with 11 bases lying between them. This CDR3 has 11 residues. Germline loops: CDR1 MDHEN, CDR2 SYDVKM. In DNA form, the CDR3 reads TGTGCCAGCAGTTTCCGGTCCCCTGTCCACTTT. Translating gives CASSFRSPVHF.

The chain couples TRBV19 to TRBJ2-1; 9 bases are shared with TRBD2. The V segment lost 2 bases and the J segment 5 bases; nucleotides outside the gene matches: 22. CDR3 length: 21 residues. CDR1 LNHDA and CDR2 SQIVND come from the germline V gene (reference sequence). The CDR3 DNA sequence: TGTGCCAGTAGTATAAAGTCGGGGCTAGCGGGACATCAACCTACCCACAATGAGCAGTTCTTC. Residues: CASSIKSGLAGHQPTHNEQFF.

The rearrangement links TRBV7-8 to TRBJ2-7; D unresolved. CDR3 size: 15 residues. Trimming took 5 bases from V and 1 from J, leaving 15 bases between them. Germline assignment: CDR1 SGHVS and CDR2 FQNEAQ. The CDR3 DNA reads as TGTGCCAGCAGCCCTGTCTCCTGGTCATCCTACGAGCAGTACTTC. It specifies CASSPVSWSSYEQYF. The variable domain in full, completed from reference TRBV7-8 and TRBJ2-7, reads GAGVSQSPRYKVAKRGQDVALRCDPISGHVSLFWYQQALGQGPEFLTYFQNEAQLDKSGLPSDRFFAERPEGSVSTLKIQRTQQEDSAVYLCASSPVSWSSYEQYFGPGTRLTVT.

The chain uses TRBV2 and TRBJ1-5; D might be TRBD1 (5 bases). The CDR3 extends over 15 amino acids. Germline V gene data show CDR1 as SNHLY and CDR2 as FYNNEI. V dropped 10 bases and J dropped 2 bases, with 18 bases sitting between them. The CDR3, as DNA: TGTGCCACCACACCCCAGGGCGGTGGCAATCAGCCCCAGCATTTT. Translated: CATTPQGGGNQPQHF.

This rearrangement joins TRBV6-2 or TRBV6-3 to TRBJ2-1, with TRBD2 matching over 11 bases. From germline, CDR1 is MNHEY and CDR2 SVGEGT. This CDR3 comprises 15 residues. Trimming removed 5 bases from V and 5 bases from J; junction bases left unmatched: 5. CDR3 in amino acids: CASSLLTSGDNEQFF. In DNA, the CDR3 is TGTGCCAGCAGTCTCTTGACTAGCGGGGACAATGAGCAGTTCTTC.

V and J are TRBV7-8 and TRBJ2-7, with 8 bases identical to TRBD1. Per germline, CDR1 SGHVS and CDR2 FQNEAQ. The CDR3 is 15 amino acids. V was pared by 3 bases and J by 3 bases, with 7 bases of the junction left unmatched. The CDR3 nucleotides read TGTGCCAGCAGCTTTCCGCTAGGACAGGGCTACGAGCAGTACTTC. Its translation: CASSFPLGQGYEQYF. Supplemented by reference TRBV7-8 and TRBJ2-7, the full variable domain reads GAGVSQSPRYKVAKRGQDVALRCDPISGHVSLFWYQQALGQGPEFLTYFQNEAQLDKSGLPSDRFFAERPEGSVSTLKIQRTQQEDSAVYLCASSFPLGQGYEQYFGPGTRLTVT.

V and J are TRBV15 and TRBJ1-4; D gene ambiguous. This CDR3 region has 11 residues. V lost 3 bases to trimming and J lost 8 bases, with 4 bases between them. Germline V gene sequence: CDR1 LNHNV, CDR2 YYDKDF (reference sequence). CDR3 loop: CATSRGEKLFF. CDR3 in DNA: TGTGCCACCAGCAGGGGGGAAAAACTGTTTTTT.

V gene TRBV7-9 combines with J gene TRBJ1-6; D remains unclear. With 1 base removed from V and 13 bases from J, the gap between germline ends came to 8 bases. The CDR3 loop spans 12 amino acids. Germline V gene data show CDR1 as SEHNR and CDR2 as FQNEAQ (reference sequence). This chain's CDR3 is CASSLDHGPLHF. Written as DNA, the CDR3 is TGTGCCAGCAGCTTAGACCACGGCCCCCTCCACTTT.

The CDR3 sequence is CSGRTGQETQYF. The DNA for the CDR3 is TGCAGCGGGAGGACAGGGCAAGAGACCCAGTACTTC. V is TRBV29-1 and J is TRBJ2-5, with 8 bases matching TRBD1. Germline CDR1 reads SQVTM; CDR2 reads ANQGSEA. The CDR3 has 12 residues. The J segment lost 2 bases and the V segment lost 7 bases, leaving 3 bases of the junction unmatched.

The rearrangement joins TRBV6-1 to TRBJ2-5, with D possibly being TRBD1 or TRBD2 (6 bases each). Germline V gene lookup returns CDR1 MNHNS and CDR2 SASEGT. This CDR3 spans 16 amino acids. Deletions cut 2 bases from V and 2 bases from J, with 15 bases between. Here the CDR3 DNA reads TGTGCCAGCAGTGAAAGGGTGAAGGGGGGTCAAGAGACCCAGTACTTC. Translation: CASSERVKGGQETQYF.

The V and J genes are TRBV10-3 and TRBJ2-1, with D possibly matching TRBD1 (6 bases). The CDR3 length is 16 residues. V lost 8 bases, J lost 0 bases, and 17 bases lay in between. Germline V CDR1 and CDR2: ENHRY, SYGVKD. CDR3 coding DNA: TGTGCCATCGAGAAACAGGGTCAAAGCTCCTACAATGAGCAGTTCTTC. Translated, it gives CAIEKQGQSSYNEQFF.

The CDR3 DNA is TGTGCCTGGAGTAAACTAGCGGGGGCCCTTGGGGGCGGGGAGCTGTTTTTT. Translation gives CAWSKLAGALGGGELFF. This rearrangement joins TRBV30 to TRBJ2-2; 11 nucleotides agree with TRBD2. Germline V gene sequence: CDR1 GTSNPN, CDR2 SVGIG (reference sequence). After removal of 2 bases from V and 7 bases from J, the junction contained 12 bases not matched to a gene. The CDR3 contains 17 residues.

V gene TRBV3-1 (or the pseudogene TRBV3-2) combines with J gene TRBJ1-1, with D possibly matching TRBD1 (6 bases). V shed 3 bases and J shed 4 bases, with 15 bases lying between them. The CDR3 sequence is 15 residues long. Germline CDR1 LGHDT, CDR2 YNNKEL (reference sequence). CDR3 loop: CASSQFGGGGTEAFF. The CDR3 bases are TGTGCCAGCAGCCAGTTCGGGGGCGGAGGCACTGAAGCTTTCTTT.

V usage is TRBV5-4 and J usage is TRBJ2-3; 12 bases are a match to TRBD2. The germline V gene encodes CDR1 SGHNT and CDR2 YYREEE (reference sequence). Trimming took 0 bases from V and 8 from J; bases not matched to a gene: 13. The CDR3 covers 18 residues. The CDR3 nucleotides are TGTGCCAGCAGCTTGGCTGGGACTAGCGGGCCTCAGGGGAGTACGCAGTATTTT. It encodes CASSLAGTSGPQGSTQYF.

V gene TRBV9 combines with J gene TRBJ2-7; D gene ambiguous. Germline V CDR1 and CDR2: SGDLS, YYNGEE. The V and J ends lost 2 bases and 5 bases respectively, with 11 bases between them. This CDR3 comprises 13 residues. The CDR3 here is CASSVDLPNEQYF. Here the CDR3 DNA reads TGTGCCAGCAGCGTGGACCTTCCGAACGAGCAGTACTTC.